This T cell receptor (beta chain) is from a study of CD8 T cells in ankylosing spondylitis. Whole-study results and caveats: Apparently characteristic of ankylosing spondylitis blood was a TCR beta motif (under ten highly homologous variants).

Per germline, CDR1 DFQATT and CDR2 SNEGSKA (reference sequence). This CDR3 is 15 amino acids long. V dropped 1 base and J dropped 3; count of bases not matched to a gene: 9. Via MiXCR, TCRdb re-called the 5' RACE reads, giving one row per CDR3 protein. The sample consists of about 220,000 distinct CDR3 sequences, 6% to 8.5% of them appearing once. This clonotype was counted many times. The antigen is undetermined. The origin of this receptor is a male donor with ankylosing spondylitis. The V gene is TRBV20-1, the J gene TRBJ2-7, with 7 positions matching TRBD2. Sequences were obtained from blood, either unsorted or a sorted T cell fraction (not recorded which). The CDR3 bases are TGCAGTGCTAGAGGTCTGCGGGAGCAGGACTACGAGCAGTACTTC. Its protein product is CSARGLREQDYEQYF.